Reported below is one TCR beta chain. This table comes from immunoSEQ multiplex PCR, and its TCRdb copy is limited to in-frame clones, with some not included. This sample has about 280,000 clones, with 80% to 85% found just once. The data stem from a study of blood T cell repertoires in COVID-19. Between the trimmed V and J ends, which lost 2 bases and 3 bases, there was a span of 8 bases. CDR1 and CDR2 from the germline V gene are SGHNT and YYREEE (reference sequence). This CDR3 has 13 amino acids. This receptor was identified in a man between 40 and 49 years old who had been exposed to COVID-19. Sequencing was done on a sample of PBMCs or T cells enriched from blood (not recorded which). The genes are TRBV5-4 and TRBJ1-2; tentative D call: TRBD1 (5 bases). The CDR3 loop is CASSLPGHYGYTF. CDR3 coding DNA: TGTGCCAGCAGCTTACCAGGGCACTATGGCTACACCTTC.